This entry lists 2 T cell receptor beta chains sequenced from one sample in a study of T cell responses to AZD1222 COVID-19 vaccine. This table comes from immunoSEQ multiplex PCR, and its TCRdb copy is limited to in-frame clones, with some not included. Of over 95,000 clones in the sample, just over 90% were seen once. The sequenced sample was peripheral blood, obtained on day 0 of AZD1222 vaccination. These receptors all stem from an adult in good health.

The gene calls are TRBV27 and TRBJ2-3; D is undetermined. Germline assignment: CDR1 MNHEY and CDR2 SMNVEV (reference sequence). V was trimmed by 5 bases and J by 4 bases, leaving 10 bases between them. There are 13 residues in the CDR3. CDR3 nucleotide sequence: TGTGCCAGCAGTCCCTGGGTAGCAGATACGCAGTATTTT. It yields the protein CASSPWVADTQYF.

This chain links TRBV5-1 with TRBJ2-2, with 9 bases matching TRBD1. The CDR3 consists of 14 residues. The V gene's germline CDR1 is SGHRS and CDR2 YFSETQ. J gave up 4 bases and V 4 bases, and 2 bases lay outside the gene matches. CDR3 DNA sequence: TGCGCCAGCAGCACAGGGGGCATCACCGGGGAGCTGTTTTTT. Protein sequence: CASSTGGITGELFF.